This T cell receptor beta chain comes out of a study of neurological immune-mediated disorders. Study observations and caveats: CDR3 amino acid sequences found in expanded clones were never shared across subjects, suggesting private repertoires in all groups. Patients with HTLV-1-associated myelopathy had the highest level of TCR clonal expansion, whereas patients with multiple sclerosis had the lowest level, falling beneath the level found in healthy controls.

The output of every sequencing run, over 170 million TCR-beta sequences, came from 15-18 subjects. TCRdb re-called the 5' RACE reads with MiXCR, one entry per CDR3 protein. The table records tens of thousands of distinct CDR3 sequences, about 6% of them present only once. The CDR3 totals 16 residues. CDR1 SGHRS and CDR2 YFSETQ come from the germline V gene. Trimming pared 4 bases from V and 0 bases from J, leaving 14 bases between. Some 960,000 sorted CD4+ or CD8+ T cells made each library. This clonotype came up many times. Its antigen is still unknown. The sequencing input was CD4+ T cells from blood. V usage is TRBV5-1 and J usage is TRBJ1-3; TRBD1 is a possible D gene (5 bases). The source is a woman aged 40-49 years in good health. The CDR3 region is CASSDPGTYSGNTIYF. In DNA form, the CDR3 reads TGCGCCAGCAGCGACCCGGGGACCTACTCTGGAAACACCATATATTTT.